What follows describes a single TCR beta chain. This sample is drawn from a study of control samples from healthy donors and cancer patients. Assay: immunoSEQ multiplex PCR; the TCRdb copy retains only in-frame clones and omits some. The repertoire includes some 120,000 clones, about 90% of them detected once, and around 3% sits in the top ten. V was trimmed by 3 bases and J by 9 bases, leaving 9 bases between them. The CDR3 loop spans 12 amino acids. Germline CDR1 reads MNHEY; CDR2 reads SMNVEV (reference sequence). The sequence was obtained from a man in his 60s in good health. The specimen was blood. This chain connects TRBV27 to TRBJ2-1, with D uncertain. CDR3 region: CASSFPAGEQFF. CDR3 bases: TGTGCCAGCAGTTTCCCAGCCGGTGAGCAGTTCTTC.